The clone carrying this TCR beta chain has more than one count but fewer than ten. The data belong to a study of patients and donors after allogeneic stem cell transplantation. Each CDR3 protein is one row after TCRdb ran MiXCR on the RT-PCR reads. The sample consists of some 880,000 distinct CDR3 sequences, roughly 18% of them appearing once. From germline, CDR1 is SGHAT and CDR2 FQNNGV. Deletions cut 3 bases from V and 0 bases from J, with 15 bases between. CDR3 length equals 17 residues. The TCR sequence derives from a human donor who was either an allogeneic HSCT recipient or a stem cell or donor lymphocyte infusion donor (not recorded which). It is not recorded whose cells these are; they may come from a transplant donor. Sequenced input: blood, either unsorted or a sorted T cell fraction (not recorded which). The chain employs TRBV11-2 and TRBJ2-1, with D uncertain. As DNA, the CDR3 is TGTGCCAGCAGCTTTCGGTCGGGCCCAAGCTCCTACAATGAGCAGTTCTTC. Its protein is CASSFRSGPSSYNEQFF.